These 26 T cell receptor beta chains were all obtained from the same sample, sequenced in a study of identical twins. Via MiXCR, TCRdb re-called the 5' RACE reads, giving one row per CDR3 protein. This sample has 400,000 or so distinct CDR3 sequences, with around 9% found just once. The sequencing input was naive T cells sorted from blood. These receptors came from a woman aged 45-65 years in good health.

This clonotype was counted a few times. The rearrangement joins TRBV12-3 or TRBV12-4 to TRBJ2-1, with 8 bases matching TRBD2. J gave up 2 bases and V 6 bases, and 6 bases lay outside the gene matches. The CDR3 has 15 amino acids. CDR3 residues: CASRTSGPTYNEQFF. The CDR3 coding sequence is TGTGCCAGCAGAACTAGCGGTCCAACCTACAATGAGCAGTTCTTC.

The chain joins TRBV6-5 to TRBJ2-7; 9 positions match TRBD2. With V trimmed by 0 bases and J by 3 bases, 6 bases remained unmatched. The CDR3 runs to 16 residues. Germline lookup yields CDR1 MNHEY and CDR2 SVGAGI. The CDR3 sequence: CASSYSGLAGLYEQYF. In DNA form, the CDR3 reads TGTGCCAGCAGTTACTCGGGGCTAGCGGGACTCTACGAGCAGTACTTC.

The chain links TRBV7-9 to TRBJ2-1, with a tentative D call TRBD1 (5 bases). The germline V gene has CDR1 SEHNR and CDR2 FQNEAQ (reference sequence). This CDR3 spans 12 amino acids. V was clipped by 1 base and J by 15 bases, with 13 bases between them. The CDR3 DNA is TGTGCCAGCAGCTTAGGGCAGGGCCTAGTGTTCTTC. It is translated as CASSLGQGLVFF.

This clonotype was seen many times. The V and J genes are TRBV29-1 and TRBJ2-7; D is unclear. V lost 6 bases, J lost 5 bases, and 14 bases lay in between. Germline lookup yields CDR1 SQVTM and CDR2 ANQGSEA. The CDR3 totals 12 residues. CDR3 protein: CSVPRSRNEQYF. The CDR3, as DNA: TGCAGCGTCCCCAGGAGCCGGAACGAGCAGTACTTC.

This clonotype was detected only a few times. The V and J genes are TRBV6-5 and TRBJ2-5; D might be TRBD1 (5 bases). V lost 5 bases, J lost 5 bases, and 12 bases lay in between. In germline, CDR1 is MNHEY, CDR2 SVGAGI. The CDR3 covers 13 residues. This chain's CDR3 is CASSRGRAETQYF. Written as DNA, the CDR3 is TGTGCCAGCAGTCGAGGCAGGGCGGAGACCCAGTACTTC.

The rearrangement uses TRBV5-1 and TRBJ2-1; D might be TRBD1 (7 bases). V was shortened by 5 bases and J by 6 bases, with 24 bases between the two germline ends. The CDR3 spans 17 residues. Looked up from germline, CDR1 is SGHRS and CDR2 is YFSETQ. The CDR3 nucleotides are TGCGCCAGCAGACCCAGAAGCAGGGGGAGCGGGTTCAATGAGCAGTTCTTC. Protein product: CASRPRSRGSGFNEQFF. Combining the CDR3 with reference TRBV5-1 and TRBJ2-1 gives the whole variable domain KAGVTQTPRYLIKTRGQQVTLSCSPISGHRSVSWYQQTPGQGLQFLFEYFSETQRNKGNFPGRFSGRQFSNSRSEMNVSTLELGDSALYLCASRPRSRGSGFNEQFFGPGTRLTVL.

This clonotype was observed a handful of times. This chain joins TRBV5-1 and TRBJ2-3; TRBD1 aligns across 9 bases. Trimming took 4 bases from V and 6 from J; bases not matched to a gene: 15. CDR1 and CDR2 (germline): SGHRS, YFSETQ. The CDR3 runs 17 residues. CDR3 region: CASSPGFGTGLTDTQYF. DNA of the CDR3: TGCGCCAGCAGCCCGGGCTTTGGGACAGGGCTCACGGATACGCAGTATTTT.

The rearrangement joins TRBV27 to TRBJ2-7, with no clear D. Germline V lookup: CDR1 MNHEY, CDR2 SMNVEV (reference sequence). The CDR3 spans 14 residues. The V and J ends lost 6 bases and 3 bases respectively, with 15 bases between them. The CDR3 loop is CASRVWNQGYEQYF. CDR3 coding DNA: TGTGCCAGCAGGGTATGGAACCAAGGCTACGAGCAGTACTTC.

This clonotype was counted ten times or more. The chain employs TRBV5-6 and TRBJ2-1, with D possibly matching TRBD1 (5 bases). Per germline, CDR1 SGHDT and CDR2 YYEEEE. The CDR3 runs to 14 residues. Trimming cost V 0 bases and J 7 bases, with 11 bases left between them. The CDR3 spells CASSLDFRANEQFF. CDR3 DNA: TGTGCCAGCAGCTTGGATTTCAGGGCGAATGAGCAGTTCTTC. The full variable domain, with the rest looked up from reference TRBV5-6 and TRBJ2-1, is DAGVTQSPTHLIKTRGQQVTLRCSPKSGHDTVSWYQQALGQGPQFIFQYYEEEERQRGNFPDRFSGHQFPNYSSELNVNALLLGDSALYLCASSLDFRANEQFFGPGTRLTVL.

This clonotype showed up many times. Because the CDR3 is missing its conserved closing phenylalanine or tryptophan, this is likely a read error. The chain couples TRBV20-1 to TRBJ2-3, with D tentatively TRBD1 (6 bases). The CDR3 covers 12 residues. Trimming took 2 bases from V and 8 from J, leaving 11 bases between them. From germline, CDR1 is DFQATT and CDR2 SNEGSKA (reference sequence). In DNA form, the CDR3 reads TGCAGTGCTAGACAGGGGTTCGGTACGCAGTATCTT. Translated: CSARQGFGTQYL.

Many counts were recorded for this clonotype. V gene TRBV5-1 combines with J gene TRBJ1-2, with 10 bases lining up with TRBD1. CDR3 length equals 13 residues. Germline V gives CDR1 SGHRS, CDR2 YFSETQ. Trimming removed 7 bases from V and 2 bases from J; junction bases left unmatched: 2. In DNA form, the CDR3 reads TGCGCCAGCGGACAGGGGGTGAACTATGGCTACACCTTC. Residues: CASGQGVNYGYTF.

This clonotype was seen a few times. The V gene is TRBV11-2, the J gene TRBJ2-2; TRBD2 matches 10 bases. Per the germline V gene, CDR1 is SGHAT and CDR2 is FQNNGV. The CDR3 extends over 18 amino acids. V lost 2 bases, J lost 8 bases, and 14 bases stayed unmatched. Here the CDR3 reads CASSLSLLAGNLGGELFF. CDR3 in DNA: TGTGCCAGCAGCTTATCCTTACTAGCGGGAAACCTCGGAGGGGAGCTGTTTTTT.

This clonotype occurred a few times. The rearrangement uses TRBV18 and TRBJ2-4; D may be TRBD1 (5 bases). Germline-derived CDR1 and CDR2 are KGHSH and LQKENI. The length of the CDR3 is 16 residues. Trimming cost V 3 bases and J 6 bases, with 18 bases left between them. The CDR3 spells CASSPLVLEQGNIQYF. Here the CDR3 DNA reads TGTGCCAGCTCACCTTTGGTTTTGGAGCAGGGAAACATTCAGTACTTC.

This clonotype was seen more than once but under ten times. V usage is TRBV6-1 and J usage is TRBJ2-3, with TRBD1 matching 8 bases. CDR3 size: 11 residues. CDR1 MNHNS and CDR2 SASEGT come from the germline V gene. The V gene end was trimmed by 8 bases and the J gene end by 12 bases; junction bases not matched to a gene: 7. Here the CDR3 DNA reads TGTGCCAGCCTCGGACAGGGATATCAGTATTTT. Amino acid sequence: CASLGQGYQYF.

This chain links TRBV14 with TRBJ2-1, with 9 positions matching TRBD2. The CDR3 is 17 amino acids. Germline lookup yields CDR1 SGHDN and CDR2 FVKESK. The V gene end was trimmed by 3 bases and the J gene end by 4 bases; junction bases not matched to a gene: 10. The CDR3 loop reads CASSQSLAGELYNEQFF. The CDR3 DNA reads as TGTGCCAGCAGCCAGTCTTTAGCGGGAGAGCTATACAATGAGCAGTTCTTC. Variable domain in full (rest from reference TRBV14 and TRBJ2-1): EAGVTQFPSHSVIEKGQTVTLRCDPISGHDNLYWYRRVMGKEIKFLLHFVKESKQDESGMPNNRFLAERTGGTYSTLKVQPAELEDSGVYFCASSQSLAGELYNEQFFGPGTRLTVL.

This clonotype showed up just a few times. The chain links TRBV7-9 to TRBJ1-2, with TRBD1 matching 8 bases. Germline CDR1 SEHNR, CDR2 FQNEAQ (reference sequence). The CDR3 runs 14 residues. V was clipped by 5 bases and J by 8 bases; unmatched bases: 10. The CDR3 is CASSPGQDRRGYTF. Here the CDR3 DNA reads TGTGCCAGCAGCCCGGGACAGGATCGGAGGGGCTACACCTTC.

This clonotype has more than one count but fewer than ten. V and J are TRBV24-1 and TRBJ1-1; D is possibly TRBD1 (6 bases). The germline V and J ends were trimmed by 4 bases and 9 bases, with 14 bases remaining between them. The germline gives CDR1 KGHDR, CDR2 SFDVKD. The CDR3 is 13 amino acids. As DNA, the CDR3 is TGTGCCACCAGTGACCTGGACAGTCCGCAAGCTTTCTTT. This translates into CATSDLDSPQAFF.

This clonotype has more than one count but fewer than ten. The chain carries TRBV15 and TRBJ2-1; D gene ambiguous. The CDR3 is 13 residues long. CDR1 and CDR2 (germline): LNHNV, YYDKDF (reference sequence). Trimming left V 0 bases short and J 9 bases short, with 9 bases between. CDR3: CATSRDLVPEQFF. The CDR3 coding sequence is TGTGCCACCAGCAGAGATCTAGTTCCTGAGCAGTTCTTC.

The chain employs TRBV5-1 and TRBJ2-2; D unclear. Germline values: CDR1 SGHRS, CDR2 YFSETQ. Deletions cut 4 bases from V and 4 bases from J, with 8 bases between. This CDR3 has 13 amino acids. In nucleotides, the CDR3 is TGCGCCAGCAGCCAGAACCCCACCGGGGAGCTGTTTTTT. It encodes CASSQNPTGELFF.

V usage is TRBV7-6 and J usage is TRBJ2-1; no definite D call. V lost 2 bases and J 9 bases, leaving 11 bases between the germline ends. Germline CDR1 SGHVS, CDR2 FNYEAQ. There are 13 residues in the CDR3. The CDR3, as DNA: TGTGCCAGCAGCTTATTAAGCTCGGCTGAGCAGTTCTTC. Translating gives CASSLLSSAEQFF.

CDR3 bases: TGCGCCAGCAGCCAAGTTGAGTCTTTTGGGGCACACGAGCAGTACTTC. The encoded protein is CASSQVESFGAHEQYF. The chain employs TRBV4-1 and TRBJ2-7, with D tentatively TRBD1 (5 bases). The length of the CDR3 is 16 residues. Germline V gene sequence: CDR1 MGHRA, CDR2 YSYEKL. V lost 1 base to trimming and J lost 5 bases, with 18 bases between them.

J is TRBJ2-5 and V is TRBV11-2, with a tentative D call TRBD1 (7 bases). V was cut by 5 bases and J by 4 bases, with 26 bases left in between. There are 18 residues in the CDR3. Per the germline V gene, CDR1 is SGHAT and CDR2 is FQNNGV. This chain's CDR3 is CASSPGPEGALVRETQYF. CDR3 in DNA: TGTGCCAGCAGCCCCGGGCCGGAGGGGGCACTGGTGCGAGAGACCCAGTACTTC.

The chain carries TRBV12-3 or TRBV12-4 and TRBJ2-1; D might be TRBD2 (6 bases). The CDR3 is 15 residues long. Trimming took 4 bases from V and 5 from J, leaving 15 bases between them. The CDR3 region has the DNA TGTGCCAGCAGTTCGGGACTCGGCCCTCACAATGAGCAGTTCTTC. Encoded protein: CASSSGLGPHNEQFF.

CDR3 amino acids: CASARTSGNYEQFF. The DNA for the CDR3 is TGCGCCAGCGCACGGACTAGCGGGAATTATGAGCAGTTCTTC. This chain uses TRBV5-1 with TRBJ2-1; TRBD2 agrees at 12 bases. This CDR3 spans 14 amino acids. Trimming at V came to 7 bases and at J to 8 bases, leaving 7 bases not matched to a gene. Germline lookup yields CDR1 SGHRS and CDR2 YFSETQ.

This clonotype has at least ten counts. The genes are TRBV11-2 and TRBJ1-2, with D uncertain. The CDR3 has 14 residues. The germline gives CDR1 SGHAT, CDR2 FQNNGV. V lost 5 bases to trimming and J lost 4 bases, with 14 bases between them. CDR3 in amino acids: CASSTPTSVYGYTF. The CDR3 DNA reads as TGTGCCAGCAGCACACCTACTAGTGTCTATGGCTACACCTTC.

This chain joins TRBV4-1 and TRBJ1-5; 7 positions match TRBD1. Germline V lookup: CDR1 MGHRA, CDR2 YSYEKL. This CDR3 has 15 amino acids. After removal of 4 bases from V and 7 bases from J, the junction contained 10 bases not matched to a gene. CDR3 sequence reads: CASSPLGQGQQPQHF. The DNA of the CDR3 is TGCGCCAGCAGCCCGCTCGGGCAGGGACAGCAGCCCCAGCATTTT.